The next 13 T cell receptor beta chains were all read from a single sample in a study of cytomegalovirus exposure and HLA in healthy donors. The assay was immunoSEQ multiplex PCR, and TCRdb's table has in-frame clones only and misses some. This sample has roughly 260,000 clones, with around 87% found just once. Sequencing input: PBMCs. Every receptor here comes from a woman aged 18-35 years in good health and CMV-seronegative.

The chain links TRBV5-1 to TRBJ2-5; possible D gene TRBD2, 5 bases. The germline V and J ends were trimmed by 1 base and 3 bases, with 13 bases remaining between them. CDR3 size: 15 residues. CDR1 is SGHRS and CDR2 is YFSETQ in the germline V gene. CDR3 in DNA: TGCGCCAGCAGCTTGCAGTTTCCCGGGGAAGAGACCCAGTACTTC. Protein product: CASSLQFPGEETQYF.

The rearrangement joins TRBV7-2 to TRBJ2-3; TRBD1 might be the D (5 bases). CDR3 length equals 14 residues. The V and J ends lost 2 bases and 4 bases respectively, with 10 bases between them. CDR1 and CDR2 from the germline V gene are SGHTA and FQGNSA. The CDR3 bases are TGTGCCAGCAGCTTAAATCAGGGTTCAGATACGCAGTATTTT. Its translation is CASSLNQGSDTQYF.

Note on this clone: One junction end does not reproduce the germline sequence, and a read error may be involved. This chain uses TRBV4-1 with TRBJ1-1; TRBD1 aligns across 8 bases. CDR3 length: 15 amino acids. Germline CDR1 is MGHRA and CDR2 is YSYEKL. The DNA for the CDR3 is TGCGCCAGCAGCCTTTCCCGGGACAGGAACGCTGAAGCTTTCTTT. Translation: CASSLSRDRNAEAFF.

The chain recombines TRBV6-1 with TRBJ2-3; 10 bases are shared with TRBD2. CDR1 and CDR2 (germline): MNHNS, SASEGT. V trimming: 8 bases; J trimming: 2 bases; junction bases outside the gene matches: 4. The CDR3 contains 14 residues. CDR3 protein: CASASGGDTDTQYF. CDR3 bases: TGTGCCAGCGCGAGCGGGGGGGACACAGATACGCAGTATTTT.

The rearrangement joins TRBV6-1 to TRBJ2-5; TRBD2 agrees at 7 bases. Germline lookup yields CDR1 MNHNS and CDR2 SASEGT. The CDR3 length is 19 residues. J lost 5 bases, V lost 1 base, and 19 bases had no gene match. CDR3 nucleotides: TGTGCCAGCAGTGAAGGGGGGGGGACTCGGGCGTCAGTTGTGGAGACCCAGTACTTC. Residues: CASSEGGGTRASVVETQYF.

The chain carries TRBV27 and TRBJ2-7, with 7 positions matching TRBD1. The CDR3 loop spans 14 amino acids. J gave up 6 bases and V 3 bases, and 8 bases lay outside the gene matches. Germline V CDR1 and CDR2: MNHEY, SMNVEV (reference sequence). The CDR3 bases are TGTGCCAGCAGTTTGGCATTACAGGGGACCGAGCAGTACTTC. Protein: CASSLALQGTEQYF.

The chain couples TRBV5-1 to TRBJ1-1; 7 nucleotides align to TRBD1. Germline assignment: CDR1 SGHRS and CDR2 YFSETQ. The length of the CDR3 is 16 residues. The ends lost 4 bases at V and 1 base at J; junction bases unmatched: 10. CDR3 protein: CASSPRQGGQNTEAFF. The CDR3 DNA follows: TGCGCCAGCAGCCCTAGACAGGGTGGGCAGAACACTGAAGCTTTCTTT.

This clone was seen a handful of times. The chain joins TRBV29-1 to TRBJ1-4, with a tentative D call TRBD1 (6 bases). The germline V gene encodes CDR1 SQVTM and CDR2 ANQGSEA. The CDR3 covers 13 residues. The ends were cut back, 6 bases at V and 6 bases at J, with 14 bases in the middle. CDR3 bases: TGCAGCGTCCTGGACAGATCACATGAAAAACTGTTTTTT. Its translation: CSVLDRSHEKLFF.

This chain connects TRBV9 to TRBJ2-6; 11 bases agree with TRBD1. The CDR3 has 17 residues. From germline, CDR1 is SGDLS and CDR2 YYNGEE. Unmatched junction bases numbered 2, after V lost 2 bases and J lost 1 base. For the CDR3, the DNA is TGTGCCAGCAGCGTGGGACAGGGGGGATCTGGGGCCAACGTCCTGACTTTC. Translating gives CASSVGQGGSGANVLTF.

The chain recombines TRBV28 with TRBJ2-7; 10 bases are shared with TRBD1. The germline V gene encodes CDR1 MDHEN and CDR2 SYDVKM. CDR3 length: 16 residues. V trimming: 2 bases; J trimming: 5 bases; junction bases outside the gene matches: 9. The CDR3 spells CASSLPPGQGTHEQYF. DNA for the CDR3: TGTGCCAGCAGTTTACCCCCGGGACAGGGGACCCACGAGCAGTACTTC.

This clone appeared a single time. This rearrangement joins TRBV4-1 to TRBJ2-1; TRBD2 matches at 7 bases. The CDR3 runs 15 residues. V gave up 2 bases and J gave up 9 bases; unmatched junction bases: 10. The germline V gene encodes CDR1 MGHRA and CDR2 YSYEKL. Here the CDR3 DNA reads TGCGCCAGCAGCCAATTAGCGGGCGCTTTCTTTGAGCAGTTCTTC. This translates into CASSQLAGAFFEQFF.

In DNA form, the CDR3 reads TGTGCCAGCAGCTTGGCTCAGGGGTACGACGGGGAGCTGTTTTTT. This codes for CASSLAQGYDGELFF. The chain couples TRBV5-4 to TRBJ2-2; the D gene is possibly TRBD1 (6 bases). The CDR3 runs 15 residues. Trimming left V 0 bases short and J 7 bases short, with 13 bases between. Germline values: CDR1 SGHNT, CDR2 YYREEE (reference sequence).

The V and J genes are TRBV27 and TRBJ2-5; TRBD2 might be the D (6 bases). CDR1 is MNHEY and CDR2 is SMNVEV in the germline V gene (reference sequence). CDR3 length: 14 amino acids. V was cut by 4 bases and J by 4 bases, with 13 bases left in between. CDR3 DNA: TGTGCCAGCAGTTCCACAACCGGGGGAGAGACCCAGTACTTC. It translates to CASSSTTGGETQYF.